Sequencing of this T cell receptor (beta chain) was carried out in a study of OX40 agonist ivuxolimab in advanced cancers. About the research overall: One patient with hepatocellular carcinoma and two with cutaneous melanoma, three in all, had partial responses. General observations from the study: Compared with CD4+, CD8+ T cells on average had more expanded clones.

Only in-frame clones appear in the TCRdb table, and some are missing; sequencing was by immunoSEQ multiplex PCR. Of 100,000 or so clones listed, approximately 89% are singletons. Notes on this clone: Its target is not known.

This receptor was identified in an adult with an advanced solid tumor such as melanoma, head and neck, liver or kidney cancer. Here the sequenced sample was CD4+ or CD8+ T cells sorted from blood, taken in a trial of the OX40 agonist ivuxolimab.

CDR3 sequence (DNA): TGTGCCAGTAGTATCGGCCGGGGCGGCTCCTACGAGCAGTACTTC. As protein: CASSIGRGGSYEQYF. This chain connects TRBV19 to TRBJ2-7, with D perhaps being TRBD1 or TRBD2 (5 bases each). Trimming took off 3 bases at V and 0 bases at J, with 12 bases between the two ends. This CDR3 contains 15 residues. Germline lookup yields CDR1 LNHDA and CDR2 SQIVND (reference sequence). The full variable domain, with the rest looked up from reference TRBV19 and TRBJ2-7, is DGGITQSPKYLFRKEGQNVTLSCEQNLNHDAMYWYRQDPGQGLRLIYYSQIVNDFQKGDIAEGYSVSREKKESFPLTVTSAQKNPTAFYLCASSIGRGGSYEQYFGPGTRLTVT.